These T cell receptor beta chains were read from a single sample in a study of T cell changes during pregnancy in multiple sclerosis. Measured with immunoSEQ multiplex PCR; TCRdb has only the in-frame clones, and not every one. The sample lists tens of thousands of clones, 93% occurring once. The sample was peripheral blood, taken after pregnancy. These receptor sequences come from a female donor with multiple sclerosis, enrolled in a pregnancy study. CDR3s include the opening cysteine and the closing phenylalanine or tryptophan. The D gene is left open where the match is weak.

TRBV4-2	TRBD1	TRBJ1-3	CASSQDLEGARGNTIYF
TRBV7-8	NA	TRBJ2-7	CASSLGRQSYEQYF
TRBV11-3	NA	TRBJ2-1	CASSLGVAGTTYNEQFF
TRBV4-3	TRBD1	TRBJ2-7	CASSQTGTGPYEQYF
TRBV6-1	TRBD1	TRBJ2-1	CASRGQGYNEQFF
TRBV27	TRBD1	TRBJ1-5	CASSPLSGTGGRPQHF
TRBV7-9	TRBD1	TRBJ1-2	CASSLSTGDYGYTF
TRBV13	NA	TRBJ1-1	CASSLTANTEAFF
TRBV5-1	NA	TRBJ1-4	CASSLATNEKLFF
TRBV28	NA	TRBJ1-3	CASSTFREGGNTIYF
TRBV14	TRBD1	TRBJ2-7	CASSHGTGDREQYF
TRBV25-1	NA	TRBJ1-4	CASSIPGLLNEKLFF
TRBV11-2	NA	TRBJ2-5	CASSFGSETQYF
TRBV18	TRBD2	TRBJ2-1	CASSRGLAYNEQFF
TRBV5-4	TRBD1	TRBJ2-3	CASSLQGVRYTDTQYF
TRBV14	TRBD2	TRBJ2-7	CASSQESSSGRIYEQYF